This T cell receptor beta chain was captured by sequencing in a study of shared clonotypes between healthy human individuals. Across the study: The people who gave samples were a couple of women and three men aged 18 to 49.

As to this clone: Its antigen remains unidentified.

Naive CD8 populations comprised CD45RO-negative cells positively selected for CCR7, excluding terminally differentiated effector memory CD45RA+ cells. The deep-level immunoSEQ assay was used. Profiled with immunoSEQ multiplex PCR; TCRdb holds only in-frame clones, not every one. Among about 2.1 million clones listed, roughly 95% were seen once. General study results and limits: Generally, naive subsets (rather than memory subsets) showed larger estimated richness.

The germline V gene has CDR1 SGDLS and CDR2 YYNGEE. V shed 5 bases and J shed 8 bases, with 20 bases lying between them. This CDR3 is 15 amino acids long. The clonotype was recovered from a man aged 18 to 29 in good health. Some clones in this sample may be carry-over from other donors' samples. V gene TRBV9 combines with J gene TRBJ2-1; D might be TRBD2 (6 bases). The sequenced material came from naive CD8+ T cells from PBMCs. Written as DNA, the CDR3 is TGTGCCAGCAGTGACGGGTCTACTAGCTTATATGAGCAGTTCTTC. It codes for CASSDGSTSLYEQFF.